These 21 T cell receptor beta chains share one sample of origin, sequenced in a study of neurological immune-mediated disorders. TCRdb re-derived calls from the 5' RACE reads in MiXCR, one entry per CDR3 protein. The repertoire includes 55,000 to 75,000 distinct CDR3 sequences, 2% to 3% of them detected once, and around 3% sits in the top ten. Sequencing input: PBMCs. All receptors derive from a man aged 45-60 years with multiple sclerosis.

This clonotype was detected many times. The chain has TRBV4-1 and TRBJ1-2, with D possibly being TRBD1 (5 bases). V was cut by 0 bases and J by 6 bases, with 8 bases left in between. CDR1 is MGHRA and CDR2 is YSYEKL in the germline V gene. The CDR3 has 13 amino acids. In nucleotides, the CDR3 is TGCGCCAGCAGCCAAGACCGAGGGGATGGCTACACCTTC. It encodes CASSQDRGDGYTF.

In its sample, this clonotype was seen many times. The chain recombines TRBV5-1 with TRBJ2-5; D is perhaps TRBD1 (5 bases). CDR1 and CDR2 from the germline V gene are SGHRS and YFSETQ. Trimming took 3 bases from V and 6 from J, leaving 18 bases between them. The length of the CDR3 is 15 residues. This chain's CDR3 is CASSSEDNLGQTQYF. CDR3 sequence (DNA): TGCGCCAGCAGCTCCGAGGACAATCTGGGCCAGACCCAGTACTTC. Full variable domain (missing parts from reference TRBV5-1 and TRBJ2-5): KAGVTQTPRYLIKTRGQQVTLSCSPISGHRSVSWYQQTPGQGLQFLFEYFSETQRNKGNFPGRFSGRQFSNSRSEMNVSTLELGDSALYLCASSSEDNLGQTQYFGPGTRLLVL.

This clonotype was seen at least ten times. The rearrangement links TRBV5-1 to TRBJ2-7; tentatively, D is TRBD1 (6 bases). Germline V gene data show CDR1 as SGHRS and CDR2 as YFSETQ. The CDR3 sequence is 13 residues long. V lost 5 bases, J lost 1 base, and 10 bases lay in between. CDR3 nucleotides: TGCGCCAGCAGTCGGGACAAGTCCTACGAGCAGTACTTC. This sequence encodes CASSRDKSYEQYF.

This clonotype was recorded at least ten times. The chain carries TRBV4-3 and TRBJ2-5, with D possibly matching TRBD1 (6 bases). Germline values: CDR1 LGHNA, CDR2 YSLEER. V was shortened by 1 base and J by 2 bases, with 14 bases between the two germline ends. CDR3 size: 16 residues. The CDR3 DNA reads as TGCGCCAGCAGCCAAGTCCCGGGACACTTACAAGAGACCCAGTACTTC. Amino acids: CASSQVPGHLQETQYF.

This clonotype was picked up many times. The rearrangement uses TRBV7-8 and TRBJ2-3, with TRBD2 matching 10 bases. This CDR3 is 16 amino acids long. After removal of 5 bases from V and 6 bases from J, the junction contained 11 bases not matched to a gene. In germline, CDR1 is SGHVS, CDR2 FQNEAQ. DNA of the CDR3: TGTGCCAGCAGCACCCAGAGCGGGGGGGCCGGGGATACGCAGTATTTT. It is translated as CASSTQSGGAGDTQYF.

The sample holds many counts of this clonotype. The CDR3 sequence: CASSVGAVGNTGELFF. CDR3 sequence (DNA): TGTGCCAGCAGCGTAGGGGCCGTTGGCAACACCGGGGAGCTGTTTTTT. The chain recombines TRBV9 with TRBJ2-2, with no clear D. Germline V gene data show CDR1 as SGDLS and CDR2 as YYNGEE. This CDR3 has 16 residues. Trimming removed 0 bases from V and 2 bases from J, with 11 bases in between.

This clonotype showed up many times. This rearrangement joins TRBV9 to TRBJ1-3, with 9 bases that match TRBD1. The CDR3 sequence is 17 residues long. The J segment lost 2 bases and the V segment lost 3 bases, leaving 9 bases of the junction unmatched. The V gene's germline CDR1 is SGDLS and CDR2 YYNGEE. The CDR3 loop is CASSGNLRDRAGNTIYF. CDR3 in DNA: TGTGCCAGCAGCGGCAACCTACGGGACAGGGCTGGAAACACCATATATTTT.

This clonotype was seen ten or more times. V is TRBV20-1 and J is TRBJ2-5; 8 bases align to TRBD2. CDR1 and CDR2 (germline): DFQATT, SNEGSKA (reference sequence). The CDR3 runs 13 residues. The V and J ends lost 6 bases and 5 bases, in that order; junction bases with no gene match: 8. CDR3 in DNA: TGCAGTGCGGCCGGACTAGCTTATGAGACCCAGTACTTC. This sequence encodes CSAAGLAYETQYF.

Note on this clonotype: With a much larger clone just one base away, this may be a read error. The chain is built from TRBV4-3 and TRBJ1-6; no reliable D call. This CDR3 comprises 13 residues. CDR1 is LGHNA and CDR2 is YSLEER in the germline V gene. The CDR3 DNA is TGCGCCAGCAGCCAAGATTTAGGTTCACCCCTCAACTTT. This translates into CASSQDLGSPLNF.

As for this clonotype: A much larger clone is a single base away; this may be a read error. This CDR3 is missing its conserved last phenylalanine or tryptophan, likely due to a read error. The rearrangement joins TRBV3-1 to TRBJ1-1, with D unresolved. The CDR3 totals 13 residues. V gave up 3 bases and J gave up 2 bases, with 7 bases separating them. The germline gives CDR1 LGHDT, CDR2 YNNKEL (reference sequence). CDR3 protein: CASSHGYNTEAFC. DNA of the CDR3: TGTGCCAGCAGCCATGGATACAACACTGAAGCTTTCTGT.

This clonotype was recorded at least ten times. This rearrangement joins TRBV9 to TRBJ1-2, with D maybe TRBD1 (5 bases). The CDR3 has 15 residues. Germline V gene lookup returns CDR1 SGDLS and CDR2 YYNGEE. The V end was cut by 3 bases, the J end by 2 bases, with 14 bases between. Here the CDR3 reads CASSANLQGNYGYTF. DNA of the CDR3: TGTGCCAGCAGCGCAAACCTCCAGGGCAACTATGGCTACACCTTC.

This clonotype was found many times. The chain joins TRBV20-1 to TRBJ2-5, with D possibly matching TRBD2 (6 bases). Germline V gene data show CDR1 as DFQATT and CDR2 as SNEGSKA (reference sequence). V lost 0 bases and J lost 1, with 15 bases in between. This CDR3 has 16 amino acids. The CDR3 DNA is TGCAGTGCTAGAGATTCATGGCGGGGTACCCAAGAGACCCAGTACTTC. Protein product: CSARDSWRGTQETQYF.

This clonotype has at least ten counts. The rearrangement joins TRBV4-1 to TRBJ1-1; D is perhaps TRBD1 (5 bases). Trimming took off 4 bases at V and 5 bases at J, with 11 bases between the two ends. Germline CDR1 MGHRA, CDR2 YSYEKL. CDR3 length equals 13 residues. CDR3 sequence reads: CASSLTGETEAFF. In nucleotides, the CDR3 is TGCGCCAGCAGCCTCACGGGGGAGACTGAAGCTTTCTTT.

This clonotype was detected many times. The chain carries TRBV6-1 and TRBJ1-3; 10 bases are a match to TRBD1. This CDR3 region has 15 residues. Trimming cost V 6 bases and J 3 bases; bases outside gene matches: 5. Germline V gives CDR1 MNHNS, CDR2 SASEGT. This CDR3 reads CASRRDRGGGNTIYF. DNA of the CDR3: TGTGCCAGCAGGAGGGACAGGGGAGGTGGAAACACCATATATTTT.

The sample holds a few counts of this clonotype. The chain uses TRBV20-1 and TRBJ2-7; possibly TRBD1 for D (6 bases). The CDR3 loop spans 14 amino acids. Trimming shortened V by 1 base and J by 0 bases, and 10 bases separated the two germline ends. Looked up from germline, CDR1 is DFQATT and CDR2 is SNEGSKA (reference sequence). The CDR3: CSARGTASSYEQYF. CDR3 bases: TGCAGTGCTAGAGGGACAGCGAGCTCCTACGAGCAGTACTTC.

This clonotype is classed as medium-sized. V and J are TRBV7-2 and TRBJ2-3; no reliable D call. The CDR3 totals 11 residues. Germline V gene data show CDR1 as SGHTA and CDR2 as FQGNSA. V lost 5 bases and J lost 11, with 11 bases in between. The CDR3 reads CASSPLSMQYF. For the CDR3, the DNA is TGTGCCAGCAGCCCTCTATCCATGCAGTATTTT. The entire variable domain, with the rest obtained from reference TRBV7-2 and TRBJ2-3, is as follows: GAGVSQSPSNKVTEKGKDVELRCDPISGHTALYWYRQSLGQGLEFLIYFQGNSAPDKSGLPSDRFSAERTGGSVSTLTIQRTQQEDSAVYLCASSPLSMQYFGPGTRLTVL.

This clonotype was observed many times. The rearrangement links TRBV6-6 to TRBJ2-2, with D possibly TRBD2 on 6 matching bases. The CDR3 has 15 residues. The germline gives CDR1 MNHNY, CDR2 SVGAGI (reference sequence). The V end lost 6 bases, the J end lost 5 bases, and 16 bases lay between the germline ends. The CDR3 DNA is TGTGCCAGCAGAGTAGTAGCCGGGGGTACCGGGGAGCTGTTTTTT. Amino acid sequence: CASRVVAGGTGELFF.

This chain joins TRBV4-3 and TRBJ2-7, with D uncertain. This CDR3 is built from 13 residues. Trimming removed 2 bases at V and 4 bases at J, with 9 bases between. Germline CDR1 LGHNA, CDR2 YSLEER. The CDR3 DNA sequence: TGCGCCAGCAGCCAACAGCTCCGATACGAGCAGTACTTC. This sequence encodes CASSQQLRYEQYF.

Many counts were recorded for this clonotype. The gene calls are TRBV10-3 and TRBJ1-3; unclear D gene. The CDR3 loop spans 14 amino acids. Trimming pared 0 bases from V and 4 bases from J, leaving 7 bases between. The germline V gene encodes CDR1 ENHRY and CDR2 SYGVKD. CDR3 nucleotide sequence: TGTGCCATCAGTGAGTCCGAGTCCGGAAACACCATATATTTT. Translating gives CAISESESGNTIYF.

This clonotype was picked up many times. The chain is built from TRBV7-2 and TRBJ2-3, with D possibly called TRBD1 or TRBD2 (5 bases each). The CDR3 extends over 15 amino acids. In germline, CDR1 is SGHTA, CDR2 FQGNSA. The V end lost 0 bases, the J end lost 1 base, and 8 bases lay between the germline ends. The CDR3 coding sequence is TGTGCCAGCAGCTTAGCGGGGGTTGGCACAGATACGCAGTATTTT. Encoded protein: CASSLAGVGTDTQYF.

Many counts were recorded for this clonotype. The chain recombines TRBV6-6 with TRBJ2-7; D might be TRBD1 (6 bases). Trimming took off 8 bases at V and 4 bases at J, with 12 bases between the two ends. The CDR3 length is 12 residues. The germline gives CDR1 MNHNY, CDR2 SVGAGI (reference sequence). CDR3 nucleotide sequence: TGTGCCAGCGGGGGCAGGACTTACGAGCAGTACTTC. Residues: CASGGRTYEQYF.